The following is a T cell receptor (beta chain) sequence with its context. This specimen belongs to a study of blood T cell repertoires in COVID-19. Overall study context: From the United States, Italy and Spain came samples of acute and convalescent COVID-19. Nucleic acid was either cDNA or gDNA, and it came from T cells, B-cell-depleted T cells, or PBMCs.

How the authors handled the data: Estimation of nucleated cell counts was performed using reference gene primer amplification. The repertoire was sequenced with immunoSEQ multiplex PCR; TCRdb's copy has only in-frame clones and lacks some. The V and J calls and clone size come from that table; D and trimming were worked out from the DNA. The top ten clones hold around 3.7% of a sample with around 230,000 clones, about nine tenths of them seen once. The CDR3 spans 15 residues. The V end was cut by 3 bases, the J end by 7 bases, with 17 bases between. Germline V gives CDR1 SGHRS, CDR2 YFSETQ. The sequence was collected from a woman aged 30 to 39 with acute COVID-19. J is TRBJ1-5 and V is TRBV5-1; D is possibly TRBD1 (6 bases). The sequenced sample consisted of PBMCs or T cells enriched from blood (not recorded which). CDR3 bases: TGCGCCAGCAGCTCTGGCGGGGGCGCGGGGCAGCCCCAGCATTTT. This translates into CASSSGGGAGQPQHF.